One and the same sample provided the 4 T cell receptor beta chains below, sequenced in a study of regulatory T cells in long-lasting Graves disease. Arm-PCR with iRepertoire HTBI primers amplified the CDR3 regions for these TCR beta libraries. TCRdb ran MiXCR on the multiplex PCR reads and lists one entry per CDR3 protein. Seen here are about 330,000 distinct CDR3 sequences, roughly 17% observed once, and the top ten hold around 20%. Time point given: newly diagnosed GD, antithyroid drugs for less than 3 months. Preparation of the TCR library used RNA extracted from PBMCs. The sample was also reused in another study, on T cells in Graves' hyperthyroidism and ophthalmopathy.

The sample consisted of peripheral blood mononuclear cells (PBMCs), taken at new diagnosis, from a patient treated with antithyroid drugs. The receptor set was obtained from a woman in her late teens or twenties with Graves disease.

Remarks on this clonotype: A much larger clone differs from this one at a single base, so this may be a read error. V and J are TRBV6-5 and TRBJ2-1, with 9 bases lining up with TRBD1. The CDR3 is 18 residues long. Per germline, CDR1 MNHEY and CDR2 SVGAGI. V shed 0 bases, J shed 0 bases, and the junction held 6 bases outside the gene matches. CDR3 nucleotide sequence: TGTGCCAGCAGTTACTCGATGCAGACAGGGGGCTCCTACAATGAGCAGTTCTTC. Translated, it gives CASSYSMQTGGSYNEQFF.

This clonotype was observed many times. The chain is built from TRBV7-9 and TRBJ2-1; D unresolved. There are 13 residues in the CDR3. Trimming took off 0 bases at V and 6 bases at J, with 6 bases between the two ends. Germline loops: CDR1 SEHNR, CDR2 FQNEAQ (reference sequence). CDR3 residues: CASSLAGSNEQFF. The CDR3 nucleotides are TGTGCCAGCAGCTTAGCCGGCAGCAATGAGCAGTTCTTC.

As regards this clonotype: With a far larger clone one base away, a read error is the likely cause. V usage is TRBV7-9 and J usage is TRBJ2-7; TRBD1 agrees at 10 bases. The CDR3 has 14 residues. Germline V lookup: CDR1 SEHNR, CDR2 FQNEAQ (reference sequence). This chain's CDR3 is CASSSDRGAHEQDF. The CDR3 DNA is TGTGCCAGCAGCTCGGACAGGGGGGCCCACGAGCAGGACTTC.

The sample holds many counts of this clonotype. The chain couples TRBV28 to TRBJ2-7; 7 bases match TRBD2. J gave up 2 bases and V 3 bases, and 7 bases lay outside the gene matches. The CDR3 contains 15 residues. Germline lookup yields CDR1 MDHEN and CDR2 SYDVKM. The CDR3 DNA follows: TGTGCCAGCAGTTTGGGGGGGAAGGCCACCTACGAGCAGTACTTC. Its protein product is CASSLGGKATYEQYF. The full variable domain, completed using reference TRBV28 and TRBJ2-7, is DVKVTQSSRYLVKRTGEKVFLECVQDMDHENMFWYRQDPGLGLRLIYFSYDVKMKEKGDIPEGYSVSREKKERFSLILESASTNQTSMYLCASSLGGKATYEQYFGPGTRLTVT.